Listed here are 15 T cell receptor beta chains from one sample, sequenced in a study of identical twins. MiXCR was run by TCRdb on the 5' RACE reads, yielding one entry per CDR3 protein. The sample includes 210,000 or so distinct CDR3 sequences, more than 15% of them seen just once. The same sample was also used in a study of T cells expressing NK-cell markers.

Sequenced sample: CD8+ T cells sorted from blood. These receptors originate from a woman aged 18-29 years in good health.

The V call is TRBV7-8, the J call TRBJ2-3; maybe TRBD2 (5 bases). The germline CDR1 and CDR2 sequences are SGHVS and FQNEAQ. The CDR3 is made up of 17 amino acids. V was shortened by 3 bases and J by 0 bases, with 16 bases between the two germline ends. The CDR3, as DNA: TGTGCCAGCAGCTTTGCCCGGGGTCGAACTAGCACAGATACGCAGTATTTT. Translation gives CASSFARGRTSTDTQYF.

This clonotype was seen a few times. CDR3 loop: CASGRGQAYEQYF. The CDR3 DNA follows: TGTGCCAGCGGACGTGGACAGGCCTACGAGCAGTACTTC. J is TRBJ2-7 and V is TRBV7-9, with 7 positions matching TRBD1. Germline CDR1 is SEHNR and CDR2 is FQNEAQ (reference sequence). CDR3 length: 13 residues. Trimming took 8 bases from V and 2 from J; bases not matched to a gene: 6.

V and J are TRBV14 and TRBJ2-2; D remains unclear. Germline V gives CDR1 SGHDN, CDR2 FVKESK. V was pared by 0 bases and J by 4 bases, with 9 bases between. The length of the CDR3 is 15 residues. CDR3 sequence (DNA): TGTGCCAGCAGCCAAGACCCGTTTGCCACCGGGGAGCTGTTTTTT. Translated, it gives CASSQDPFATGELFF.

This chain connects TRBV20-1 to TRBJ2-1; a weak D match, TRBD2 (5 bases). V shed 6 bases and J shed 10 bases, with 13 bases lying between them. CDR3 length: 11 amino acids. CDR1 DFQATT and CDR2 SNEGSKA come from the germline V gene (reference sequence). CDR3 in amino acids: CSAREMGEQFF. The DNA for the CDR3 is TGCAGTGCGAGGGAGATGGGAGAGCAGTTCTTC.

This clonotype came up a few times. CDR3: CASSLLAQEFYEQYF. The DNA of the CDR3 is TGTGCCAGCAGCTTGTTGGCACAGGAATTCTACGAGCAGTACTTC. The chain recombines TRBV5-5 with TRBJ2-7; TRBD1 is a possible D gene (5 bases). Germline CDR1 is SGHKS and CDR2 is YYEKEE (reference sequence). This CDR3 has 15 amino acids. V was shortened by 1 base and J by 3 bases, with 14 bases between the two germline ends.

This clonotype was picked up a small number of times. The V and J genes are TRBV29-1 and TRBJ2-7; D remains unclear. Germline V gene data show CDR1 as SQVTM and CDR2 as ANQGSEA. This CDR3 spans 13 amino acids. V was trimmed by 4 bases and J by 3 bases, leaving 13 bases between them. In nucleotides, the CDR3 is TGCAGCGTTGTCTGGGGATCCGACTACGAGCAGTACTTC. Translating it yields CSVVWGSDYEQYF.

The chain has TRBV7-2 and TRBJ2-3; TRBD2 aligns across 7 bases. The CDR3 runs to 15 residues. The germline CDR1 and CDR2 sequences are SGHTA and FQGNSA. V was pared by 0 bases and J by 5 bases, with 5 bases of the junction left unmatched. The CDR3 bases are TGTGCCAGCAGCTTAGCGGGGGGGAGCTTAGATACGCAGTATTTT. As protein: CASSLAGGSLDTQYF.

This clonotype was counted only a few times. The DNA for the CDR3 is TGCGCCAGCAGCATTAGGCGCGAGCAGTACTTC. It translates to CASSIRREQYF. The V call is TRBV5-1, the J call TRBJ2-7; D ambiguous. Germline values: CDR1 SGHRS, CDR2 YFSETQ. The CDR3 is made up of 11 amino acids. V lost 4 bases and J 6 bases, leaving 8 bases between the germline ends.

This clonotype has only a few counts. This rearrangement joins TRBV9 to TRBJ2-1, with TRBD1 identical over 10 bases. The CDR3 loop spans 15 amino acids. Germline V gene sequence: CDR1 SGDLS, CDR2 YYNGEE. Trimming cost V 3 bases and J 4 bases; bases outside gene matches: 4. CDR3 region: CASSAPGQGYNEQFF. The CDR3 DNA reads as TGTGCCAGCAGCGCCCCGGGACAGGGGTACAATGAGCAGTTCTTC.

This clonotype was seen a few times. The chain combines TRBV4-2 with TRBJ2-2; no definite D call. The CDR3 extends over 14 amino acids. Germline CDR1 reads LGHNA; CDR2 reads YNFKEQ. The V gene lost 2 bases and the J gene lost 8 bases, with 12 bases spanning the gap. In DNA, the CDR3 is TGTGCCAGCAGCCAATCCGAGGCCGTTGGGGAGCTGTTTTTT. It encodes CASSQSEAVGELFF.

This clonotype came up a few times. V usage is TRBV5-1 and J usage is TRBJ2-2, with D perhaps matching TRBD2 (6 bases). The CDR3 has 15 amino acids. CDR1 and CDR2 from the germline V gene are SGHRS and YFSETQ. V was clipped by 1 base and J by 2 bases, with 9 bases between them. The CDR3 reads CASSLRDSNTGELFF. The CDR3 region has the DNA TGCGCCAGCAGCTTGCGGGACTCAAACACCGGGGAGCTGTTTTTT.

This clonotype was found many times. The V gene is TRBV5-1, the J gene TRBJ2-7; no definite D call. Trimming took 0 bases from V and 2 from J, leaving 6 bases between them. The CDR3 spans 13 residues. Germline V gene data show CDR1 as SGHRS and CDR2 as YFSETQ. The CDR3, as DNA: TGCGCCAGCAGCTTGGTCGGAACCTACGAGCAGTACTTC. This translates into CASSLVGTYEQYF.

V usage is TRBV2 and J usage is TRBJ2-1; TRBD1 aligns across 9 bases. Germline-derived CDR1 and CDR2 are SNHLY and FYNNEI. Germline trimming cut 6 bases from V and 6 bases from J; bases unmatched to any gene: 12. The CDR3 consists of 16 residues. The CDR3 is CASSTIRDRVLNEQFF. CDR3 bases: TGTGCCAGCAGCACCATCCGGGACAGGGTACTCAATGAGCAGTTCTTC.

The chain combines TRBV5-6 with TRBJ2-1, with D possibly TRBD2 on 6 matching bases. The ends were cut back, 3 bases at V and 0 bases at J, with 16 bases in the middle. This CDR3 has 17 residues. In germline, CDR1 is SGHDT, CDR2 YYEEEE. The chain's CDR3 is CASSSGGTGSSYNEQFF. The CDR3 DNA follows: TGTGCCAGCAGCTCCGGAGGGACCGGTAGCTCCTACAATGAGCAGTTCTTC.

This rearrangement joins TRBV7-2 to TRBJ2-3; the D call may be TRBD1 or TRBD2 (5 bases each). The CDR3 is made up of 16 amino acids. CDR1 SGHTA and CDR2 FQGNSA come from the germline V gene. V shed 3 bases and J shed 2 bases, with 15 bases lying between them. This CDR3 is CASSFGAPSHTDTQYF. Written as DNA, the CDR3 is TGTGCCAGCAGCTTCGGGGCCCCCTCACACACAGATACGCAGTATTTT.